The 9 T cell receptor beta chains below all came from one sample that was sequenced in a study of control samples from healthy donors and cancer patients. Data came from immunoSEQ multiplex PCR; TCRdb stores just in-frame clones and leaves some out. The table shows approximately 97,000 clones, with roughly 88% occurring only once. Sample: blood. The receptor set was obtained from a man aged 25-45 years in good health.

The CDR3: CASSLALVGYEQFF. The CDR3 region has the DNA TGTGCCAGCAGCTTGGCACTAGTCGGCTACGAGCAGTTCTTC. This rearrangement joins TRBV5-4 to TRBJ2-1, with D perhaps matching TRBD2 (5 bases). V was cut by 0 bases and J by 10 bases, with 14 bases left in between. Germline V gene sequence: CDR1 SGHNT, CDR2 YYREEE (reference sequence). The CDR3 is 14 residues long.

The V and J genes are TRBV5-1 and TRBJ2-3, with TRBD1 as a possible D gene (6 bases). Between the trimmed V and J ends, which lost 0 bases and 1 base, there was a span of 12 bases. Per the germline V gene, CDR1 is SGHRS and CDR2 is YFSETQ. The CDR3 runs 16 residues. In DNA, the CDR3 is TGCGCCAGCAGCTTGGAGCCAGGGGATGGCACAGATACGCAGTATTTT. It encodes CASSLEPGDGTDTQYF.

This clone appeared once. V usage is TRBV11-2 and J usage is TRBJ2-1, with 10 bases matching TRBD2. The CDR3 sequence is 15 residues long. Germline V gene sequence: CDR1 SGHAT, CDR2 FQNNGV. After removal of 6 bases from V and 2 bases from J, the junction contained 4 bases not matched to a gene. The CDR3: CASRASGSAYNEQFF. CDR3 coding DNA: TGTGCCAGCAGGGCTAGCGGGAGCGCCTACAATGAGCAGTTCTTC.

V and J are TRBV30 and TRBJ2-7, with a possible D match to TRBD1 (6 bases). Trimming shortened V by 3 bases and J by 4 bases, and 13 bases separated the two germline ends. In germline, CDR1 is GTSNPN, CDR2 SVGIG (reference sequence). The CDR3 covers 13 residues. Here the CDR3 reads CAWSDGQIYEQYF. CDR3 nucleotides: TGTGCCTGGAGCGATGGACAGATATACGAGCAGTACTTC.

This chain joins TRBV27 and TRBJ2-7; unclear D gene. This CDR3 is 15 amino acids long. CDR1 and CDR2 from the germline V gene are MNHEY and SMNVEV (reference sequence). V lost 0 bases to trimming and J lost 3 bases, with 12 bases between them. CDR3 protein: CASSLSNYQDYEQYF. CDR3 coding DNA: TGTGCCAGCAGTTTATCGAACTACCAAGACTACGAGCAGTACTTC.

V and J are TRBV19 and TRBJ1-1; D uncertain. This CDR3 comprises 14 residues. Looked up from germline, CDR1 is LNHDA and CDR2 is SQIVND (reference sequence). V lost 8 bases to trimming and J lost 0 bases, with 13 bases between them. CDR3 residues: CASSYTAMNTEAFF. For the CDR3, the DNA is TGTGCCAGTTCCTATACAGCAATGAACACTGAAGCTTTCTTT.

This chain uses TRBV7-2 with TRBJ1-1; 10 bases are shared with TRBD1. The CDR3 runs 15 residues. V was clipped by 4 bases and J by 5 bases; unmatched bases: 7. The germline gives CDR1 SGHTA, CDR2 FQGNSA. The CDR3 here is CASSSETGGWTEAFF. CDR3 DNA: TGTGCCAGCAGCTCCGAGACAGGGGGCTGGACTGAAGCTTTCTTT.

The chain has TRBV9 and TRBJ2-4; 8 bases line up with TRBD2. The CDR3 has 16 residues. Trimming removed 2 bases from V and 6 bases from J; junction bases left unmatched: 10. Germline V gives CDR1 SGDLS, CDR2 YYNGEE. The CDR3 reads CASSVAAGGVGNIQYF. In DNA form, the CDR3 reads TGTGCCAGCAGCGTCGCCGCGGGAGGCGTAGGAAACATTCAGTACTTC.

J is TRBJ2-7 and V is TRBV5-1; maybe TRBD2 (6 bases). V dropped 3 bases and J dropped 4 bases, with 17 bases sitting between them. This CDR3 is 15 amino acids long. Germline CDR1 SGHRS, CDR2 YFSETQ. The CDR3 protein is CASSSDGLASYEQYF. In DNA, the CDR3 is TGCGCCAGCAGCTCCGATGGCCTAGCGTCTTACGAGCAGTACTTC.